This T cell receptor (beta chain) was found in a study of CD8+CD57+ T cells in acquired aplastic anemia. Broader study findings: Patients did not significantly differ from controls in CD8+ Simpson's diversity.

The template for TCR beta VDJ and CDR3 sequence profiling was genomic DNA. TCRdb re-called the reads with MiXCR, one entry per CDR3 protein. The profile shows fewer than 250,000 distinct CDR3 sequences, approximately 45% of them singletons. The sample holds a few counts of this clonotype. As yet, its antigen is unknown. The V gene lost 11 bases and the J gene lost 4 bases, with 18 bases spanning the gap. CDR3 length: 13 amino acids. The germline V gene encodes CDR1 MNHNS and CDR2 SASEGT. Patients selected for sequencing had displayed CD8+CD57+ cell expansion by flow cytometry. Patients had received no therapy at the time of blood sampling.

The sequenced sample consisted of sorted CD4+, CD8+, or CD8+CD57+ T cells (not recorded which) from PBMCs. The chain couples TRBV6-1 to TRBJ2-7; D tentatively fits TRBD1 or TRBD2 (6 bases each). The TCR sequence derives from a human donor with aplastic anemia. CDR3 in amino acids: CAGGDEGGYEQYF. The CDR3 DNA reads TGTGCCGGAGGTGACGAAGGGGGGTACGAGCAGTACTTC.